A selection of T cell receptor beta chains follows, all from one sample in a study of blood T cell repertoires in COVID-19. The assay was immunoSEQ multiplex PCR, and TCRdb's table has in-frame clones only and misses some. The sample carries 80,000 to 95,000 clones, around 85% recorded once. Sample: peripheral blood. These receptors all stem from a woman of 80 years or more with active or convalescent COVID-19. CDR3s include the opening cysteine and the closing phenylalanine or tryptophan. A D gene is named only where the DNA matches it firmly. Not every row has a clone size; where given, it reads once, few, many or a size class.

j_call: TRBJ2-3
v_call: TRBV7-7
cdr3_length: 18
clone_size: NA
d_call: TRBD2
cdr3_nt: TGTGCTAGCAGCTTATTCCCCCGGACTAGCGGTAGCACAGATACGCAGTATTTT
cdr3_aa: CASSLFPRTSGSTDTQYF

j_call: TRBJ1-6
v_call: TRBV3-1/TRBV3-2
cdr3_length: 14
clone_size: NA
d_call: TRBD1
cdr3_nt: TGTGCCAGCGAGAAGGGACAGAATAATTCACCCCTCCACTTT
cdr3_aa: CASEKGQNNSPLHF

j_call: TRBJ2-7
v_call: TRBV6-2/TRBV6-3
cdr3_length: 11
clone_size: NA
d_call: NA
cdr3_nt: TGTGCCAGCAGTCAGGCCTACGAGCAGTACTTC
cdr3_aa: CASSQAYEQYF

j_call: TRBJ2-5
v_call: TRBV10-3
cdr3_length: 15
clone_size: once
d_call: TRBD1
cdr3_nt: TGTGCCATCAGTAGAAATGGACAGGGCCAAGAGACCCAGTACTTC
cdr3_aa: CAISRNGQGQETQYF

j_call: TRBJ1-5
v_call: TRBV18
cdr3_length: 14
clone_size: NA
d_call: NA
cdr3_nt: TGTGCCAGCTCACCCAGGGTGGGCAATCAGCCCCAGCATTTT
cdr3_aa: CASSPRVGNQPQHF

j_call: TRBJ1-2
v_call: TRBV9
cdr3_length: 14
clone_size: few
d_call: TRBD1
cdr3_nt: TGTGCCAGCAGCCCGTCAGGGGGAGACTATGGCTACACCTTC
cdr3_aa: CASSPSGGDYGYTF

j_call: TRBJ2-2
v_call: TRBV9
cdr3_length: 13
clone_size: NA
d_call: NA
cdr3_nt: TGTGCCAGCAGCGTATCGGGCACCGGGGAGCTGTTTTTT
cdr3_aa: CASSVSGTGELFF

j_call: TRBJ2-1
v_call: TRBV24-1
cdr3_length: 21
clone_size: NA
d_call: TRBD2
cdr3_nt: TGTGCCACCAGTGATTTGCTTTGCGGGAGTCCAAGCCCCCCTCGGGACAATGAGCAGTTCTTC
cdr3_aa: CATSDLLCGSPSPPRDNEQFF

j_call: TRBJ2-1
v_call: TRBV4-2
cdr3_length: 16
clone_size: NA
d_call: TRBD2
cdr3_nt: TGTGCCAGCAGCCAAGACTGGGCGGGAGGCTACAATGAGCAGTTCTTC
cdr3_aa: CASSQDWAGGYNEQFF

j_call: TRBJ1-1
v_call: TRBV16
cdr3_length: 12
clone_size: NA
d_call: NA
cdr3_nt: TGTGCCAGCAGCCAATCTCTGGGGGCAGCTTTCTTT
cdr3_aa: CASSQSLGAAFF

j_call: TRBJ2-5
v_call: TRBV18
cdr3_length: 13
clone_size: NA
d_call: TRBD1
cdr3_nt: TGTGCCAGCTCACGGACAGGGGGAGAGACCCAGTACTTC
cdr3_aa: CASSRTGGETQYF

j_call: TRBJ2-3
v_call: TRBV11-3
cdr3_length: 15
clone_size: few
d_call: NA
cdr3_nt: TGTGCCAGCAGTCAAGTCCTTACTAGCACAGATACGCAGTATTTT
cdr3_aa: CASSQVLTSTDTQYF

j_call: TRBJ2-7
v_call: TRBV2
cdr3_length: 16
clone_size: NA
d_call: TRBD2
cdr3_nt: TGTGCCAGCAGTGAGCTAGCGGGAATCCTAGGCTACGAGCAGTACTTC
cdr3_aa: CASSELAGILGYEQYF

j_call: TRBJ1-2
v_call: TRBV24-1
cdr3_length: 13
clone_size: NA
d_call: NA
cdr3_nt: TGTGCCACCGGGGACCAGGGGTCTTATGGCTACACCTTC
cdr3_aa: CATGDQGSYGYTF

j_call: TRBJ1-2
v_call: TRBV28
cdr3_length: 13
clone_size: few
d_call: NA
cdr3_nt: TGTGCCAGCAGTTCCCCCTCGACAGGTGGCTACACCTTC
cdr3_aa: CASSSPSTGGYTF

j_call: TRBJ1-5
v_call: TRBV19
cdr3_length: 18
clone_size: NA
d_call: TRBD1
cdr3_nt: TGTGCCAGTAGTATAGGAGTCAGGGGGGCCATAGGCAATCAGCCCCAGCATTTT
cdr3_aa: CASSIGVRGAIGNQPQHF

j_call: TRBJ2-3
v_call: TRBV7-9
cdr3_length: 13
clone_size: NA
d_call: NA
cdr3_nt: TGTGCCAGCAGCTTAGCGGCAGCAGATACGCAGTATTTT
cdr3_aa: CASSLAAADTQYF

j_call: TRBJ1-1
v_call: TRBV15
cdr3_length: 13
clone_size: NA
d_call: NA
cdr3_nt: TGTGCCACCAGCAGGGACTTGTCCACTGAAGCTTTCTTT
cdr3_aa: CATSRDLSTEAFF

j_call: TRBJ1-1
v_call: TRBV4-2
cdr3_length: 15
clone_size: NA
d_call: TRBD1
cdr3_nt: TGTGCCAGCAGCCAGGGGGACAGGGTCCTCGGGGAAGCTTTCTTT
cdr3_aa: CASSQGDRVLGEAFF

j_call: TRBJ2-5
v_call: TRBV7-9
cdr3_length: 13
clone_size: NA
d_call: TRBD2
cdr3_nt: TGTGCCAGCTCGGGGGGGCTCGAAGAGACCCAGTACTTC
cdr3_aa: CASSGGLEETQYF

j_call: TRBJ1-1
v_call: TRBV28
cdr3_length: 15
clone_size: NA
d_call: NA
cdr3_nt: TGTGCCAGCAGTACACAGGGTCCTGCGAACACTGAAGCTTTCTTT
cdr3_aa: CASSTQGPANTEAFF

j_call: TRBJ1-2
v_call: TRBV7-3
cdr3_length: 13
clone_size: NA
d_call: NA
cdr3_nt: TGTGCCAGCAGCCCCGACAGAAACTATGGCTACACCTTC
cdr3_aa: CASSPDRNYGYTF

j_call: TRBJ1-5
v_call: TRBV5-6
cdr3_length: 14
clone_size: few
d_call: NA
cdr3_nt: TGTGCCAGCAGCTTGGTGGGGTCAGGGCAGCCCCAGCATTTT
cdr3_aa: CASSLVGSGQPQHF

j_call: TRBJ1-2
v_call: TRBV27
cdr3_length: 15
clone_size: NA
d_call: TRBD1
cdr3_nt: TGTGCCAGCAGTCTAGGACAGGGGGTTAACTATGGCTACACCTTC
cdr3_aa: CASSLGQGVNYGYTF

j_call: TRBJ2-1
v_call: TRBV19
cdr3_length: 14
clone_size: NA
d_call: TRBD2
cdr3_nt: TGTGCCAGTAGTATTGCGGGAGGAAGTAATGAGCAGTTCTTC
cdr3_aa: CASSIAGGSNEQFF

j_call: TRBJ2-3
v_call: TRBV7-3
cdr3_length: 14
clone_size: NA
d_call: TRBD2
cdr3_nt: TGTGCCAGCAGCCCGGGACTAGCGGGGGATACGCAGTATTTT
cdr3_aa: CASSPGLAGDTQYF

j_call: TRBJ1-5
v_call: TRBV19
cdr3_length: 15
clone_size: NA
d_call: TRBD1
cdr3_nt: TGTGCCAGTAGTACCGGACAGGGGTTGAATCAGCCCCAGCATTTT
cdr3_aa: CASSTGQGLNQPQHF

j_call: TRBJ2-1
v_call: TRBV25-1
cdr3_length: 16
clone_size: NA
d_call: TRBD1
cdr3_nt: TGTGCCAGCAGTGAATACCGGGACAGCTCCTACAATGAGCAGTTCTTC
cdr3_aa: CASSEYRDSSYNEQFF

j_call: TRBJ1-1
v_call: TRBV28
cdr3_length: 15
clone_size: NA
d_call: NA
cdr3_nt: TGTGCCAGCAGTTTACCCGGGGGGCAAGGAACTGAAGCTTTCTTT
cdr3_aa: CASSLPGGQGTEAFF

j_call: TRBJ1-6
v_call: TRBV6-5
cdr3_length: 13
clone_size: NA
d_call: NA
cdr3_nt: TGTGCCAGCGCTAATTCGGGTAATTCACCCCTCCACTTT
cdr3_aa: CASANSGNSPLHF

j_call: TRBJ2-7
v_call: TRBV28
cdr3_length: 14
clone_size: NA
d_call: NA
cdr3_nt: TGTGCCAGCAGTCTGGTTGGAGCCACCTACGAGCAGTACTTC
cdr3_aa: CASSLVGATYEQYF

j_call: TRBJ1-1
v_call: TRBV19
cdr3_length: 14
clone_size: NA
d_call: NA
cdr3_nt: TGTGCCAGCACATATGCAGGGGAAGCCACTGAAGCTTTCTTT
cdr3_aa: CASTYAGEATEAFF

j_call: TRBJ2-1
v_call: TRBV7-3
cdr3_length: 16
clone_size: NA
d_call: TRBD2
cdr3_nt: TGTGCCAGCAGCCGATTTAGCGGGTACTCCTACAATGAGCAGTTCTTC
cdr3_aa: CASSRFSGYSYNEQFF

j_call: TRBJ1-2
v_call: TRBV2
cdr3_length: 13
clone_size: NA
d_call: NA
cdr3_nt: TGTGCCAGCACTAGGGAGGGAGGCTATGGCTACACCTTC
cdr3_aa: CASTREGGYGYTF

j_call: TRBJ2-3
v_call: TRBV18
cdr3_length: 17
clone_size: few
d_call: TRBD1
cdr3_nt: TGTGCCAGCTCACGCGTACAGGGGGCTGGGGGCACAGATACGCAGTATTTT
cdr3_aa: CASSRVQGAGGTDTQYF

j_call: TRBJ1-4
v_call: TRBV7-3
cdr3_length: 15
clone_size: NA
d_call: NA
cdr3_nt: NA
cdr3_aa: CASILDREYNEKLFF

j_call: TRBJ2-1
v_call: TRBV19
cdr3_length: 15
clone_size: NA
d_call: TRBD2
cdr3_nt: TGTGCCAGTAGTACCCAGCGGGGGGCCAACAATGAGCAGTTCTTC
cdr3_aa: CASSTQRGANNEQFF

j_call: TRBJ1-2
v_call: TRBV24-1
cdr3_length: 14
clone_size: NA
d_call: NA
cdr3_nt: TGTGCCACCAGTGCGGTGGGGGCTTCATATGGCTACACCTTC
cdr3_aa: CATSAVGASYGYTF

j_call: TRBJ2-1
v_call: TRBV7-9
cdr3_length: 16
clone_size: NA
d_call: NA
cdr3_nt: TGTGCCAGCAGCTTGCTACAGGGAGAGGCCTACAATGAGCAGTTCTTC
cdr3_aa: CASSLLQGEAYNEQFF